Each of the 21 T cell receptor beta chains below was sequenced from the same sample in a study of T cell changes during pregnancy in multiple sclerosis. The method was immunoSEQ multiplex PCR; TCRdb's version includes in-frame clones alone and lacks a portion of them. The repertoire holds fewer than 85,000 clones, with 93% as singletons. This specimen consisted of peripheral blood, obtained in the second trimester of pregnancy. The receptors come from a female donor with multiple sclerosis, enrolled in a pregnancy study.

The chain combines TRBV9 with TRBJ1-2; D call uncertain. Germline V gives CDR1 SGDLS, CDR2 YYNGEE. Trimming stripped 3 bases from V and 10 bases from J, with 10 bases between. The CDR3 is made up of 11 amino acids. Here the CDR3 DNA reads TGTGCCAGCAGCGAAAGTAGAGTCTACACCTTC. The encoded protein is CASSESRVYTF.

CDR3 protein: CASSLTGQNNSPLHF. DNA of the CDR3: TGTGCCAGCAGCTTAACTGGCCAGAATAATTCACCCCTCCACTTT. The rearrangement links TRBV7-3 to TRBJ1-6; D gene ambiguous. The ends were cut back, 0 bases at V and 5 bases at J, with 8 bases in the middle. Germline CDR1 reads SGHTA; CDR2 reads FQGTGA. There are 15 residues in the CDR3.

The chain is built from TRBV6-5 and TRBJ2-2; a weak D match, TRBD2 (5 bases). In germline, CDR1 is MNHEY, CDR2 SVGAGI. The CDR3 contains 16 residues. Trimming stripped 0 bases from V and 4 bases from J, with 12 bases between. CDR3 nucleotide sequence: TGTGCCAGCAGTTACTCGACTATGGGATCCACCGGGGAGCTGTTTTTT. This gives the protein CASSYSTMGSTGELFF.

The chain joins TRBV2 to TRBJ2-3; D ambiguous. From germline, CDR1 is SNHLY and CDR2 FYNNEI. The CDR3 has 15 residues. Between the trimmed V and J ends, which lost 1 base and 3 bases, there was a span of 11 bases. CDR3 bases: TGTGCCAGCAGTGAAGGGGTCTGGAGAACAGATACGCAGTATTTT. It encodes CASSEGVWRTDTQYF.

In nucleotides, the CDR3 is TGTGCCAGCAGTGAAATCGGACAGGGAGGAGAGACCCAGTACTTC. Amino acids: CASSEIGQGGETQYF. The chain recombines TRBV2 with TRBJ2-5; 8 bases match TRBD1. The junction had 6 bases not matched to a gene; V was cut back by 2 bases and J by 4 bases. Germline loops: CDR1 SNHLY, CDR2 FYNNEI. The CDR3 consists of 15 residues.

CDR3 nucleotides: TGTGCCAGCAGCCTGGGACAGGGCCGCAATGAGCAGTTCTTC. Its translation: CASSLGQGRNEQFF. The rearrangement joins TRBV5-6 to TRBJ2-1; 9 bases are shared with TRBD1. Germline-derived CDR1 and CDR2 are SGHDT and YYEEEE. This CDR3 contains 14 residues. Germline trimming cut 4 bases from V and 6 bases from J; bases unmatched to any gene: 5.

The chain combines TRBV13 with TRBJ2-2, with TRBD2 identical over 7 bases. The CDR3 is made up of 14 amino acids. The trim removed 6 bases at V and 8 bases at J, leaving 9 bases unmatched. In germline, CDR1 is PRHDT, CDR2 FYEKMQ (reference sequence). DNA for the CDR3: TGTGCCAGCAGTTTGGGGGACTACGAAGGGGAGCTGTTTTTT. It specifies CASSLGDYEGELFF.

This sequence joins TRBV9 and TRBJ1-1, with D uncertain. The ends were cut back, 0 bases at V and 2 bases at J, with 5 bases in the middle. The CDR3 has 13 residues. Germline-derived CDR1 and CDR2 are SGDLS and YYNGEE. The CDR3 region has the DNA TGTGCCAGCAGCGTAGCCTACAACACTGAAGCTTTCTTT. Its protein is CASSVAYNTEAFF.

This sequence joins TRBV10-1 and TRBJ2-2, with D maybe TRBD2 (7 bases). The CDR3 totals 13 residues. The ends were cut back, 4 bases at V and 6 bases at J, with 9 bases in the middle. The germline V gene has CDR1 WNHNN and CDR2 SYGVQD (reference sequence). CDR3: CASSGGGPGELFF. Here the CDR3 DNA reads TGCGCCAGCAGTGGCGGGGGCCCCGGGGAGCTGTTTTTT.

The CDR3 is CASSLEGNGYTF. The CDR3 nucleotides read TGCGCCAGCAGCTTGGAGGGGAACGGCTACACCTTC. The chain recombines TRBV5-1 with TRBJ1-2, with D possibly matching TRBD1 (5 bases). CDR1 is SGHRS, CDR2 YFSETQ, per germline. V dropped 0 bases and J dropped 8 bases, with 8 bases sitting between them. This CDR3 has 12 amino acids.

This clone was observed a single time. This chain connects TRBV25-1 to TRBJ1-4, with TRBD1 matching 7 bases. Unmatched junction bases numbered 8, after V lost 5 bases and J lost 5 bases. CDR3 length equals 15 residues. Germline V lookup: CDR1 MGHDK, CDR2 SYGVNS. CDR3 nucleotide sequence: TGTGCCAGCAGTATCTCCGGGACAGCGAATGAAAAACTGTTTTTT. Translated, it gives CASSISGTANEKLFF.

The chain uses TRBV9 and TRBJ2-7; TRBD2 agrees at 8 bases. V shed 4 bases and J 4 bases; nucleotides not matched to a gene: 10. From germline, CDR1 is SGDLS and CDR2 YYNGEE. This CDR3 is 15 amino acids long. CDR3 DNA: TGTGCCAGCAGCCCTTTCGGGGGGGGCCCTTACGAGCAGTACTTC. This gives the protein CASSPFGGGPYEQYF.

This rearrangement joins TRBV6-5 to TRBJ1-5, with a tentative D call TRBD1 (5 bases). The CDR3 runs 13 residues. V lost 0 bases and J lost 7, with 7 bases in between. Germline V CDR1 and CDR2: MNHEY, SVGAGI. The CDR3 coding sequence is TGTGCCAGCAGTTACTCCACAGGCCAGCCCCAGCATTTT. Its translation is CASSYSTGQPQHF.

V usage is TRBV6-4 and J usage is TRBJ2-5; TRBD2 agrees at 13 bases. The CDR3 runs 15 residues. Germline V gene data show CDR1 as MRHNA and CDR2 as SNTAGT. After removal of 4 bases from V and 4 bases from J, the junction contained 3 bases not matched to a gene. The DNA for the CDR3 is TGTGCCAGCAGTGTACTAGCGGGGGGGCCAGAGACCCAGTACTTC. Protein: CASSVLAGGPETQYF.

The CDR3 nucleotides are TGCGCCAGCAAAACGTCACCGGGACAGGGTTATGGCTACACCTTC. This encodes CASKTSPGQGYGYTF. The V and J genes are TRBV5-1 and TRBJ1-2, with 9 bases that match TRBD1. The CDR3 consists of 15 residues. The ends lost 6 bases at V and 5 bases at J; junction bases unmatched: 11. Per the germline V gene, CDR1 is SGHRS and CDR2 is YFSETQ.

This rearrangement joins TRBV9 to TRBJ1-1; unclear D gene. Germline CDR1 SGDLS, CDR2 YYNGEE. The CDR3 contains 13 residues. Trimming removed 0 bases from V and 4 bases from J, with 7 bases in between. The CDR3 loop is CASSVAGSTEAFF. The CDR3 nucleotides read TGTGCCAGCAGCGTAGCAGGTAGCACTGAAGCTTTCTTT.

The gene calls are TRBV18 and TRBJ2-1; unclear D gene. CDR1 and CDR2 from the germline V gene are KGHSH and LQKENI. Trimming took 3 bases from V and 9 from J, leaving 12 bases between them. This CDR3 is 13 amino acids long. CDR3 loop: CASSPTVALEQFF. The DNA of the CDR3 is TGTGCCAGCTCACCCACTGTTGCTCTTGAGCAGTTCTTC. The full variable domain, completed using reference TRBV18 and TRBJ2-1, is NAGVMQNPRHLVRRRGQEARLRCSPMKGHSHVYWYRQLPEEGLKFMVYLQKENIIDESGMPKERFSAEFPKEGPSILRIQQVVRGDSAAYFCASSPTVALEQFFGPGTRLTVL.

The CDR3 sequence: CASSYSKSGRQYF. The CDR3 DNA follows: TGTGCCAGCAGTTACTCGAAGAGCGGGAGGCAGTACTTC. This chain links TRBV6-5 with TRBJ2-7; TRBD2 matches 8 bases. The V gene's germline CDR1 is MNHEY and CDR2 SVGAGI. The trim removed 0 bases at V and 9 bases at J, leaving 4 bases unmatched. This CDR3 has 13 residues.

CDR3 nucleotide sequence: TGTGCCAGCAGCTTTCCAGGGCTGAGGTCGAGCAATCAGCCCCAGCATTTT. It translates to CASSFPGLRSSNQPQHF. The chain is built from TRBV7-4 and TRBJ1-5; D perhaps matches TRBD1 (5 bases). This CDR3 is 17 amino acids long. Germline V lookup: CDR1 SGHVT, CDR2 SQSDAQ. With 3 bases removed from V and 1 base from J, the gap between germline ends came to 16 bases.

The chain combines TRBV7-9 with TRBJ2-3; a weak D match, TRBD1 (6 bases). The V gene's germline CDR1 is SEHNR and CDR2 FQNEAQ (reference sequence). V shed 5 bases and J shed 3 bases, with 12 bases lying between them. This CDR3 is built from 14 residues. The chain's CDR3 is CASSLRDITDTQYF. As DNA, the CDR3 is TGTGCCAGCAGCCTCCGGGACATAACAGATACGCAGTATTTT.

The sample holds one count of this clone. The chain employs TRBV9 and TRBJ2-6; 10 bases map to TRBD2. This CDR3 spans 18 amino acids. J was trimmed by 0 bases and V by 3 bases; bases with no gene match: 6. The germline V gene encodes CDR1 SGDLS and CDR2 YYNGEE. The CDR3 coding sequence is TGTGCCAGCAGCGCCGGGACTAGCGTAGACTCTGGGGCCAACGTCCTGACTTTC. It encodes CASSAGTSVDSGANVLTF.